This T cell receptor (beta chain) was obtained from a study of blood T cell repertoires in COVID-19. The overall study: Specimens from acute and convalescent COVID-19 originated in the United States, Italy and Spain. Sample material is recorded as cDNA or gDNA derived from T cells, B-cell-depleted T cells, or PBMCs.

The CDR3 has 15 residues. Germline CDR1 reads LNHNV; CDR2 reads YYDKDF (reference sequence). With 1 base removed from V and 7 bases from J, the gap between germline ends came to 16 bases. Study processing details: Nucleated cell counts were estimated from reference gene primer amplification. Generated by immunoSEQ multiplex PCR, the TCRdb table keeps only in-frame clones and is missing some. D and trimming come from the DNA, and the V and J calls and clone size come from that table. This sample has just over 90,000 clones, with roughly 90% found just once. Sequencing was carried out using peripheral blood. This clonotype was obtained from a human donor with active COVID-19. The donor label of this sample is uncertain. V and J are TRBV15 and TRBJ1-2; D is undetermined. The CDR3 nucleotides are TGTGCCACCAGCAGAGGGACCTGGGAGGTCGGTGGCTACACCTTC. The encoded protein is CATSRGTWEVGGYTF.